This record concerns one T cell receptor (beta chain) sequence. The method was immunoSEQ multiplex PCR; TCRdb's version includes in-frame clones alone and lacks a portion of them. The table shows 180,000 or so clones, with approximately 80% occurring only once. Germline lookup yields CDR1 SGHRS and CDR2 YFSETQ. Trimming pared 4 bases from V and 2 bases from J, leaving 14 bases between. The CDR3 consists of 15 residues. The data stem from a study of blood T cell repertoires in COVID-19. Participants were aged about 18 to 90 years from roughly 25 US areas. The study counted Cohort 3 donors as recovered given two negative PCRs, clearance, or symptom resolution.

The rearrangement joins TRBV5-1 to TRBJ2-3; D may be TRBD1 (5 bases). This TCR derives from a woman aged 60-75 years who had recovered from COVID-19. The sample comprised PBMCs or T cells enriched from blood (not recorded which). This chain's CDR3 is CASSPADSYTDTQYF. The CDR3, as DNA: TGCGCCAGCAGCCCAGCTGACAGTTACACAGATACGCAGTATTTT. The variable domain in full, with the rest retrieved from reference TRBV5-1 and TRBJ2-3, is KAGVTQTPRYLIKTRGQQVTLSCSPISGHRSVSWYQQTPGQGLQFLFEYFSETQRNKGNFPGRFSGRQFSNSRSEMNVSTLELGDSALYLCASSPADSYTDTQYFGPGTRLTVL.